This T cell receptor (beta chain) was found in a study of CD8 T cells in ankylosing spondylitis. Study-wide findings and caveats: Matched ankylosing spondylitis synovial fluid reportedly contained a significantly enriched population of disease-linked clones. Several highly homologous variants formed a TCR beta motif that appeared characteristic of ankylosing spondylitis blood. Prior literature has documented some motif variants in synovial fluid and blood from reactive arthritis.

The germline CDR1 and CDR2 sequences are LGHNA and YSLEER. This CDR3 is 14 amino acids long. V was cut by 1 base and J by 3 bases, with 8 bases left in between. TCRdb recomputed calls from the 5' RACE reads with MiXCR, one row per CDR3 protein. The data show 300,000 to 400,000 distinct CDR3 sequences, about a fifth seen once. This clonotype showed up just a few times. No antigen is known for it. Material for sequencing was blood, either unsorted or a sorted T cell fraction (not recorded which). This TCR derives from a male donor with ankylosing spondylitis. This sequence joins TRBV4-3 and TRBJ2-3; D not certain. CDR3 residues: CASSQGLATDTQYF. The DNA of the CDR3 is TGCGCCAGCAGCCAAGGCCTGGCTACAGATACGCAGTATTTT.